These 30 T cell receptor beta chains were sequenced from one sample in a study of vaccination and CD4 T cells after COVID-19. Documented treatment: roughly nine-day PBMC culture with coronavirus spike peptide pools or control peptides (ViraFEST assay). Sequenced with the Oncomine TCR Beta short-read assay was DNA taken from cultured CD4+ T cells. TCRdb redid the calling of the PCR reads with MiXCR, one entry per CDR3 protein. The sample comprises about 12,000 distinct CDR3 sequences, around three fifths of which are singletons, and roughly 22% rests with the top ten. The antigens of these receptors remain unknown. Specimen: CD4+ T cells from blood, cultured in vitro. The receptors stem from a human donor who had recovered from COVID-19.

This chain connects TRBV30 to TRBJ1-1; the D is unclear. Looked up from germline, CDR1 is GTSNPN and CDR2 is SVGIG (reference sequence). The CDR3 is made up of 11 amino acids. V was shortened by 4 bases and J by 3 bases, with 6 bases between the two germline ends. The CDR3 nucleotides are TGTGCCTGGAACATGGACACTGAAGCTTTCTTT. It is translated as CAWNMDTEAFF. The full variable domain, in which reference TRBV30 and TRBJ1-1 provide the parts outside the CDR3, is SQTIHQWPATLVQPVGSPLSLECTVEGTSNPNLYWYRQAAGRGLQLLFYSVGIGQISSEVPQNLSASRPQDRQFILSSKKLLLSDSGFYLCAWNMDTEAFFGQGTRLTVV.

The chain joins TRBV6-1 to TRBJ1-5; TRBD1 matches at 8 bases. CDR1 MNHNS and CDR2 SASEGT come from the germline V gene. The ends lost 1 base at V and 3 bases at J; junction bases unmatched: 5. The CDR3 consists of 16 residues. CDR3: CASSEGWTGNNQPQHF. CDR3 nucleotide sequence: TGTGCCAGCAGTGAAGGATGGACAGGGAACAATCAGCCCCAGCATTTT.

By its share, this clonotype is medium-sized. The chain combines TRBV30 with TRBJ1-2; D unclear. V was trimmed by 6 bases and J by 4 bases, leaving 6 bases between them. This CDR3 contains 10 residues. Germline CDR1 GTSNPN, CDR2 SVGIG (reference sequence). Written as DNA, the CDR3 is TGTGCCTGTGGGAGCTATGGCTACACCTTC. This sequence encodes CACGSYGYTF.

The chain has TRBV6-1 and TRBJ1-2; no clear D. The CDR3 covers 14 residues. The ends were cut back, 6 bases at V and 7 bases at J, with 18 bases in the middle. Germline V gene sequence: CDR1 MNHNS, CDR2 SASEGT. For the CDR3, the DNA is TGTGCCAGCAGGAGTGGAAGCCGAATTCTTGGCTACACCTTC. It translates to CASRSGSRILGYTF.

This clonotype came up once. The rearrangement uses TRBV7-3 and TRBJ2-5; 7 bases line up with TRBD1. CDR1 is SGHTA and CDR2 is FQGTGA in the germline V gene. Losses at the gene ends were 10 bases for V and 0 bases for J; bases not matched to a gene: 11. The CDR3 is 15 residues long. The chain's CDR3 is CATRDSQRYQETQYF. As DNA, the CDR3 is TGTGCCACACGGGACAGCCAGCGGTACCAAGAGACCCAGTACTTC.

In this sample, this clonotype turned up a few times. The chain recombines TRBV10-1 with TRBJ2-1, with 7 positions matching TRBD2. This CDR3 contains 14 residues. The V gene's germline CDR1 is WNHNN and CDR2 SYGVQD (reference sequence). V dropped 2 bases and J dropped 7; count of bases not matched to a gene: 5. CDR3 sequence: CASSERGLINEQFF. Written as DNA, the CDR3 is TGCGCCAGCAGTGAGAGGGGACTAATAAATGAGCAGTTCTTC.

The chain joins TRBV15 to TRBJ1-6, with D perhaps matching TRBD1 (5 bases). The CDR3 has 15 residues. Trimming stripped 5 bases from V and 7 bases from J, with 15 bases between. CDR1 and CDR2 (germline): LNHNV, YYDKDF (reference sequence). The CDR3 nucleotides read TGTGCCACCAGCCCAGGGAGGTTGAACAATTCACCCCTCCACTTT. This gives the protein CATSPGRLNNSPLHF.

This chain joins TRBV20-1 and TRBJ2-7; TRBD2 aligns across 12 bases. The junction had 15 bases not matched to a gene; V was cut back by 6 bases and J by 3 bases. This CDR3 is built from 17 residues. From germline, CDR1 is DFQATT and CDR2 SNEGSKA (reference sequence). CDR3 sequence: CSASRGALAGGGYEQYF. Here the CDR3 DNA reads TGCAGTGCGAGCAGGGGGGCTCTAGCGGGAGGGGGCTACGAGCAGTACTTC.

The V gene is TRBV19, the J gene TRBJ1-5; D gene unclear. V shed 3 bases and J shed 1 base, with 10 bases lying between them. CDR3 size: 15 residues. Germline V CDR1 and CDR2: LNHDA, SQIVND (reference sequence). CDR3 bases: TGTGCCAGTAGTATGGAGACGGTAAGCAATCAGCCCCAGCATTTT. This gives the protein CASSMETVSNQPQHF.

This chain links TRBV20-1 with TRBJ2-3; 7 bases align to TRBD2. Germline CDR1 DFQATT, CDR2 SNEGSKA (reference sequence). The CDR3 consists of 17 residues. V was clipped by 6 bases and J by 2 bases; unmatched bases: 17. Here the CDR3 reads CSAPPRAGATPTDTQYF. CDR3 nucleotide sequence: TGCAGTGCCCCACCTCGGGCGGGAGCCACTCCCACAGATACGCAGTATTTT.

This clonotype came up once. The chain joins TRBV20-1 to TRBJ2-1, with a possible D match to TRBD1 (5 bases). The length of the CDR3 is 14 residues. Germline V gives CDR1 DFQATT, CDR2 SNEGSKA (reference sequence). The V gene lost 3 bases and the J gene lost 5 bases, with 14 bases spanning the gap. DNA for the CDR3: TGCAGTGCTAGCAAACGACAGATCAACAATGAGCAGTTCTTC. The encoded protein is CSASKRQINNEQFF.

The chain links TRBV6-1 to TRBJ1-2; the match to TRBD1 covers 10 bases. This CDR3 is built from 15 residues. V was pared by 2 bases and J by 1 base, with 1 base of the junction left unmatched. CDR1 and CDR2 from the germline V gene are MNHNS and SASEGT. CDR3 sequence: CASSEWTGGNYGYTF. CDR3 DNA: TGTGCCAGCAGTGAATGGACAGGGGGTAACTATGGCTACACCTTC.

This chain uses TRBV20-1 with TRBJ2-5; a weak D match, TRBD2 (6 bases). CDR1 and CDR2 (germline): DFQATT, SNEGSKA (reference sequence). This CDR3 spans 11 amino acids. V dropped 6 bases and J dropped 2 bases, with 7 bases sitting between them. CDR3 amino acids: CSAGTQETQYF. DNA of the CDR3: TGCAGTGCCGGGACTCAAGAGACCCAGTACTTC.

In DNA form, the CDR3 reads TGTGCCAGCAGAGAGGGACAGAACCAAGAGACCCAGTACTTC. Its protein product is CASREGQNQETQYF. The chain employs TRBV12-3 or TRBV12-4 and TRBJ2-5; 7 bases fit TRBD1. The CDR3 has 14 residues. The ends lost 6 bases at V and 0 bases at J; junction bases unmatched: 4.

The V call is TRBV11-2, the J call TRBJ1-1; possible D gene TRBD1, 5 bases. The V and J ends lost 4 bases and 1 base respectively, with 7 bases between them. This CDR3 has 13 amino acids. Per germline, CDR1 SGHAT and CDR2 FQNNGV. CDR3 nucleotides: TGTGCCAGCAGCTCCCAGGGGAACACTGAAGCTTTCTTT. This encodes CASSSQGNTEAFF.

The rearrangement links TRBV28 to TRBJ1-6, with 8 positions matching TRBD1. V was pared by 4 bases and J by 6 bases, with 2 bases of the junction left unmatched. In germline, CDR1 is MDHEN, CDR2 SYDVKM. The length of the CDR3 is 14 residues. The CDR3 region is CASSYGQGNSPLHF. CDR3 in DNA: TGTGCCAGCAGTTACGGACAGGGTAATTCACCCCTCCACTTT.

In its sample, this clonotype was seen a few times. This chain connects TRBV5-1 to TRBJ2-1; a possible D gene is TRBD2 (6 bases). V was pared by 0 bases and J by 10 bases, with 17 bases between. Germline V gene lookup returns CDR1 SGHRS and CDR2 YFSETQ. The CDR3 consists of 15 residues. The CDR3 loop is CASSLEVGVADEQFF. CDR3 in DNA: TGCGCCAGCAGCTTGGAAGTGGGCGTAGCGGACGAGCAGTTCTTC.

The V call is TRBV6-5, the J call TRBJ2-1; possible D gene TRBD2, 6 bases. The J call may be wrong; the DNA end is better matched by TRBJ2-7. The CDR3 length is 13 residues. CDR1 is MNHEY, CDR2 SVGAGI, per germline. The CDR3 reads CASSYGTGDEQYF. The CDR3 DNA sequence: TGTGCCAGCAGTTACGGGACTGGGGACGAGCAGTACTTC.

The V call is TRBV19, the J call TRBJ1-3; D is unresolved. Germline CDR1 LNHDA, CDR2 SQIVND (reference sequence). V dropped 7 bases and J dropped 0 bases, with 10 bases sitting between them. CDR3 length: 14 residues. This CDR3 reads CASIPSRSGNTIYF. Written as DNA, the CDR3 is TGTGCCAGTATCCCGAGCCGCTCTGGAAACACCATATATTTT. Using reference TRBV19 and TRBJ1-3 for the parts outside the CDR3, the full variable domain is DGGITQSPKYLFRKEGQNVTLSCEQNLNHDAMYWYRQDPGQGLRLIYYSQIVNDFQKGDIAEGYSVSREKKESFPLTVTSAQKNPTAFYLCASIPSRSGNTIYFGEGSWLTVV.

J is TRBJ2-1 and V is TRBV7-2; 7 bases map to TRBD1. Germline loops: CDR1 SGHTA, CDR2 FQGNSA. CDR3 length: 15 residues. V gave up 1 base and J gave up 3 bases; unmatched junction bases: 3. CDR3 nucleotides: TGTGCCAGCAGCTTAGAAGGGACAGTCTACAATGAGCAGTTCTTC. The encoded protein is CASSLEGTVYNEQFF.

This chain links TRBV19 with TRBJ2-1, with 11 nucleotides matching TRBD1. Germline V CDR1 and CDR2: LNHDA, SQIVND (reference sequence). This CDR3 spans 15 amino acids. The J segment lost 3 bases and the V segment lost 4 bases, leaving 2 bases of the junction unmatched. The CDR3 region is CASSRDRGVYNEQFF. In DNA, the CDR3 is TGTGCCAGTAGTAGGGACAGGGGGGTCTACAATGAGCAGTTCTTC.

This rearrangement joins TRBV20-1 to TRBJ1-5, with a possible D match to TRBD1 (6 bases). This CDR3 region has 14 residues. Germline lookup yields CDR1 DFQATT and CDR2 SNEGSKA (reference sequence). The germline V and J ends were trimmed by 4 bases and 0 bases, with 10 bases remaining between them. CDR3 nucleotides: TGCAGTGCTAACAGGGTCTCTAGCAATCAGCCCCAGCATTTT. Translation: CSANRVSSNQPQHF.

The genes are TRBV24-1 and TRBJ2-5, with TRBD1 identical over 7 bases. The V gene's germline CDR1 is KGHDR and CDR2 SFDVKD. The CDR3 covers 13 residues. Trimming at V came to 9 bases and at J to 3 bases, leaving 6 bases not matched to a gene. The CDR3 sequence is CATRTGAEETQYF. CDR3 sequence (DNA): TGTGCCACCCGGACAGGCGCGGAAGAGACCCAGTACTTC.

This rearrangement joins TRBV5-8 to TRBJ1-2; 7 positions match TRBD1. V was pared by 4 bases and J by 7 bases, with 7 bases of the junction left unmatched. The CDR3 extends over 13 amino acids. From germline, CDR1 is SGHTS and CDR2 YDEGEE. The CDR3 DNA follows: TGTGCCAGCAGCGACCGGGACAGTAGTGGCTACACCTTC. The encoded protein is CASSDRDSSGYTF.

In this sample, this clonotype turned up once. This chain joins TRBV7-2 and TRBJ2-3; 9 bases align to TRBD1. V was pared by 5 bases and J by 8 bases, with 14 bases of the junction left unmatched. Germline values: CDR1 SGHTA, CDR2 FQGNSA. This CDR3 comprises 16 residues. CDR3 sequence (DNA): TGTGCCAGCAGCCCCCAGGGACAGGGTTTAAGTGGTACGCAGTATTTT. This gives the protein CASSPQGQGLSGTQYF.

The rearrangement joins TRBV2 to TRBJ2-7; maybe TRBD1 (6 bases). CDR1 and CDR2 (germline): SNHLY, FYNNEI. V gave up 8 bases and J gave up 2 bases, with 16 bases separating them. The CDR3 sequence is 14 residues long. The CDR3 region is CASGGRFSTYEQYF. The CDR3 DNA follows: TGTGCCAGCGGGGGCCGCTTCTCGACCTACGAGCAGTACTTC.

The chain links TRBV19 to TRBJ2-1; a weak D match, TRBD1 (6 bases). This CDR3 contains 13 residues. V lost 4 bases to trimming and J lost 7 bases, with 11 bases between them. Germline assignment: CDR1 LNHDA and CDR2 SQIVND (reference sequence). CDR3 nucleotide sequence: TGTGCCAGTAGTAACAGGGCAGGTAATGAGCAGTTCTTC. Its protein product is CASSNRAGNEQFF.

The rearrangement uses TRBV6-1 and TRBJ2-5; TRBD1 aligns across 7 bases. The CDR3 spans 13 residues. With V trimmed by 6 bases and J by 1 base, 2 bases remained unmatched. Germline CDR1 reads MNHNS; CDR2 reads SASEGT. The CDR3 spells CASRQGRQETQYF. CDR3 DNA sequence: TGTGCCAGCAGACAGGGGCGCCAAGAGACCCAGTACTTC.

The rearrangement joins TRBV24-1 to TRBJ2-3; tentatively, D is TRBD1 or TRBD2 (5 bases each). V was clipped by 10 bases and J by 6 bases, with 16 bases between them. In germline, CDR1 is KGHDR, CDR2 SFDVKD. The CDR3 has 13 amino acids. The CDR3 sequence: CATVGDVEDTQYF. CDR3 nucleotides: TGTGCCACGGTGGGGGACGTGGAGGATACGCAGTATTTT.

There are a few counts of this clonotype. The V gene is TRBV6-1, the J gene TRBJ1-6; D gene ambiguous. Germline lookup yields CDR1 MNHNS and CDR2 SASEGT. The CDR3 length is 15 residues. Trimming removed 2 bases from V and 2 bases from J, with 7 bases in between. CDR3 sequence (DNA): TGTGCCAGCAGTGAATCCGGGGCCTATAATTCACCCCTCCACTTT. This gives the protein CASSESGAYNSPLHF.